This T cell receptor (beta chain) was captured by sequencing in a study of cytomegalovirus exposure and HLA in healthy donors. Background on the study: Earlier sequencing of approximately 180 million T cells yielded 100 million to 140 million unique TCR beta sequences.

60 Vbeta and 13 Jbeta primers were used in PCR. In the authors' methods: Later analysis identified tens of millions of unique TCR beta chains, about 10 million shared. Using immunoSEQ multiplex PCR, the repertoire was profiled, and TCRdb retains in-frame clones only, with some absent. V, J and clone size are those of that table, while D and trimming were read from the DNA. Of under 250,000 clones listed, 79% were seen once; the top ten hold approximately 4%. Notes on the study in general: Accurate prediction of HLA-A and HLA-B alleles (for most subjects) was reportedly achieved from TCR beta sequences. An Asian-associated ancestry cluster reportedly showed fewer N-insertions than the approximately 690-donor mean in a later analysis.

CDR3 length: 16 amino acids. The junction had 10 bases not matched to a gene; V was cut back by 0 bases and J by 5 bases. Germline V gene lookup returns CDR1 SGDLS and CDR2 YYNGEE. Details on this clone: Its target is not known.

V usage is TRBV9 and J usage is TRBJ2-5, with 7 bases aligning to TRBD2. The sequence was obtained from a woman in her thirties in good health and CMV-seropositive. Source material: PBMCs. This CDR3 reads CASSVVGTTLGETQYF. CDR3 in DNA: TGTGCCAGCAGCGTAGTTGGGACTACCTTAGGGGAGACCCAGTACTTC.